These T cell receptor beta chains were read from a single sample in a study of blood T cell repertoires in COVID-19. TCRdb's table, derived via immunoSEQ multiplex PCR, lists solely in-frame clones and lacks some. The sample carries over 350,000 clones, roughly 88% recorded once. The sample consisted of PBMCs or T cells enriched from blood (not recorded which). The receptors were sampled from a woman in her 30s with acute COVID-19. CDR3s include the opening cysteine and the closing phenylalanine or tryptophan. A D gene is named only where the DNA matches it firmly. Not every row has a clone size; where given, it reads once, few, many or a size class.

>.|TRBV10-1|.|14|TRBJ1-1
TGCGCCAGCAGTGAGAAAGAAGGGGTCACTGAAGCTTTCTTT
CASSEKEGVTEAFF
>TRBD2|TRBV5-4|.|17|TRBJ2-3
TGTGCCAGCAGCTTGGGACTAGCGGGGGGAATGACAGATACGCAGTATTTT
CASSLGLAGGMTDTQYF
>.|TRBV4-1|.|16|TRBJ2-7
TGCGCCAGCAGCCCACCCCAGAGACCGGAAAGCGACGAGCAGTACTTC
CASSPPQRPESDEQYF
>.|TRBV2|.|13|TRBJ1-1
TGTGCCAGCAGTCGGGGGGTGCAAACTGAAGCTTTCTTT
CASSRGVQTEAFF
>TRBD1|TRBV3-1/TRBV3-2|.|15|TRBJ1-1
TGTGCCAGCAGCCAAGAAGGACAGGGAAGCACTGAAGCTTTCTTT
CASSQEGQGSTEAFF
>.|TRBV20-1|.|15|TRBJ2-3
TGCAGTGCTAGTAAAGTAGGGGGAGGCACAGATACGCAGTATTTT
CSASKVGGGTDTQYF
>TRBD1|TRBV4-1|.|15|TRBJ2-7
TGCGCCAGCAGCCAGGTAGACAGGGGCAGTTACGAGCAGTACTTC
CASSQVDRGSYEQYF
>TRBD1|TRBV11-2|.|13|TRBJ2-5
TGTGCCACCCAACAGGGGAAGGGGGAGACCCAGTACTTC
CATQQGKGETQYF
>TRBD2|TRBV20-1|.|14|TRBJ2-2
TGCAGTGCTAGTCTAGCGGCGAACACCGGGGAGCTGTTTTTT
CSASLAANTGELFF
>.|TRBV15|.|15|TRBJ2-2
TGTGCCACCAGCAGAGCGGGACAGAACACCGGGGAGCTGTTTTTT
CATSRAGQNTGELFF
>TRBD1|TRBV6-5|.|15|TRBJ2-7
TGTGCCAGCAGGCCACCGGGACAGGGGATGGAAGAGCAGTACTTC
CASRPPGQGMEEQYF
>TRBD1|TRBV19|once|14|TRBJ1-2
TGTGCCAGTAGCCTCCGGGGACAGGGGTATGGCTACACCTTC
CASSLRGQGYGYTF
>TRBD1|TRBV9|once|14|TRBJ2-7
TGTGCCAGCAGCACCGGGACAGATCCTTACGAGCAGTACTTC
CASSTGTDPYEQYF
>TRBD1|TRBV5-1|.|18|TRBJ1-5
TGCGCCAGCAGCCAAGGGGGCGACACTTACCGTAGCAATCAGCCCCAGCATTTT
CASSQGGDTYRSNQPQHF
>.|TRBV2|.|15|TRBJ2-7
TGTGCCAGCAGACAGGAGGGAGAAGGGACCTACGAGCAGTACTTC
CASRQEGEGTYEQYF
>.|TRBV3-1/TRBV3-2|.|13|TRBJ1-5
TGTGCCAGCAGCCAAGCTGAGGGTCAGCCCCAGCATTTT
CASSQAEGQPQHF
>TRBD1|TRBV3-1/TRBV3-2|.|16|TRBJ1-2
TGTGCCAGCAGCCAAATTCTGACAGGGGCGGGGAATGGCTACACCTTC
CASSQILTGAGNGYTF
>.|TRBV3-1/TRBV3-2|.|14|TRBJ1-6
TGTGCCAGCAGCCAAGGCGGAGGGCCGTCACCCCTCCACTTT
CASSQGGGPSPLHF
>.|TRBV10-2|.|12|TRBJ1-1
TGCGCCAGCCGACAAGGGGGTTTTGAAGCTTTCTTT
CASRQGGFEAFF
>TRBD2|TRBV7-2|.|14|TRBJ2-1
TGTGCCAGCAGCCCTCGGCGGGAGGGTAATGAGCAGTTCTTC
CASSPRREGNEQFF
>TRBD1|TRBV9|.|16|TRBJ1-2
TGTGCCAGCAGCGCCGGACAGGGGCGCGGGGACTATGGCTACACCTTC
CASSAGQGRGDYGYTF
>.|TRBV9|.|16|TRBJ1-5
TGTGCCAGCACCTATTATCGGGGGGCTAATATTGAGCCCCAGCATTTT
CASTYYRGANIEPQHF
>.|TRBV14|.|15|TRBJ1-6
TGTGCCAGCAGCCATTACTTACTTGCGGATTCACCCCTCCACTTT
CASSHYLLADSPLHF
>TRBD2|TRBV7-6|few|16|TRBJ2-7
TGTGCCAGCAGCTCTTTAACTAGCGGGGCTCAGGGCGAGCAGTACTTC
CASSSLTSGAQGEQYF
>.|TRBV27|.|15|TRBJ1-2
TGTGCCAGCAGCTCAGTTACGGGGGGTGACTATGGCTACACCTTC
CASSSVTGGDYGYTF
>.|TRBV10-3|.|15|TRBJ2-3
TGTGCCATCAAAGGAATCGGGGTCGGCGACGATACGCAGTATTTT
CAIKGIGVGDDTQYF
>TRBD1|TRBV3-1/TRBV3-2|.|15|TRBJ2-5
TGTGCCAGCAGCCCTGGGACAGGGGGTTTGGAGACCCAGTACTTC
CASSPGTGGLETQYF
>TRBD1|TRBV5-1|.|16|TRBJ1-4
TGCGCCAGCAGCCTTGGAAGGGACAGCCGGGGGGAAAAACTGTTTTTT
CASSLGRDSRGEKLFF
>.|TRBV6-1|once|16|TRBJ1-5
TGTGCCAGCAGTGAGGGGGCAGGGAAGGATTCTCGGCCCCAGCATTTT
CASSEGAGKDSRPQHF
>TRBD1|TRBV6-5|.|14|TRBJ1-6
TGTGCCAGCGGACAGGACGGAGAGAATTCACCCCTCCACTTT
CASGQDGENSPLHF
>.|TRBV2|few|12|TRBJ2-1
TGTGCCAGCAGTCGGACTGACAATGAGCAGTTCTTC
CASSRTDNEQFF
>TRBD1|TRBV19|.|15|TRBJ2-1
TGTGCCAGTAGTATAGGGGGGACAGGGTACCATGAGCAGTTCTTC
CASSIGGTGYHEQFF
>.|TRBV19|.|19|TRBJ1-6
TGTGCCAGTAGTCCGTCCCCGGTGGGGGGTCACTCCTATAATTCACCCCTCCACTTT
CASSPSPVGGHSYNSPLHF
>.|TRBV9|once|12|TRBJ2-1
TGTGCCAGCAGCGTAGGTGTCGGGGAGCAGTTCTTC
CASSVGVGEQFF
>.|TRBV7-3|.|14|TRBJ2-3
TGTGCCAGCAGCTTGCTTAGCGCGACAGATACGCAGTATTTT
CASSLLSATDTQYF
>TRBD2|TRBV9|once|14|TRBJ2-2
TGTGCCAGCAGCGAGCGGGGGGCCTCCGGGGAGCTGTTTTTT
CASSERGASGELFF
>TRBD2|TRBV5-6|.|17|TRBJ2-2
TGTGCCAGCAGCTTTAGGCTAGCGGGGGCGAACACCGGGGAGCTGTTTTTT
CASSFRLAGANTGELFF
>.|TRBV7-2|once|16|TRBJ2-1
TGTGCCAGCAGCCCTCATGGAGGGCATAGGTACAATGAGCAGTTCTTC
CASSPHGGHRYNEQFF
>.|TRBV19|.|15|TRBJ2-2
TGTGCCAGTAGTCTCCCGCAGGGAACAGGCGGGGAGCTGTTTTTT
CASSLPQGTGGELFF
>.|TRBV4-3|.|15|TRBJ1-6
TGCGCCAGCAGCCAATCCCCCAGGGCAAACTCACCCCTCCACTTT
CASSQSPRANSPLHF